A single sample gave rise to the 22 T cell receptor beta chains below, sequenced in a study of blood T cell repertoires in COVID-19. TCRdb keeps only in-frame clones here, not all; method: immunoSEQ multiplex PCR. This sample yields around 120,000 clones, of which nearly 90% are seen a single time; around 4% belongs to the top ten. Sequenced sample: peripheral blood. Receptors were obtained from a woman aged 55-70 years with COVID-19, enrolled during active disease.

This sequence joins TRBV7-9 and TRBJ2-3, with a weak D call TRBD1 (5 bases). Germline CDR1 reads SEHNR; CDR2 reads FQNEAQ (reference sequence). V was pared by 3 bases and J by 3 bases, with 10 bases between. There are 14 residues in the CDR3. The chain's CDR3 is CASSFLGVTDTQYF. The CDR3 nucleotides are TGTGCCAGCAGCTTTTTAGGGGTAACAGATACGCAGTATTTT.

The J gene is TRBJ1-5, the V gene TRBV10-3; a possible D gene is TRBD1 (5 bases). V lost 8 bases and J 5 bases, leaving 10 bases between the germline ends. The CDR3 is 12 residues long. The germline V gene encodes CDR1 ENHRY and CDR2 SYGVKD. The CDR3 DNA reads as TGTGCCATCCGGGGGGGAGATCAGCCCCAGCATTTT. Translating it yields CAIRGGDQPQHF.

The rearrangement uses TRBV9 and TRBJ2-3; 10 bases match TRBD2. Germline CDR1 SGDLS, CDR2 YYNGEE. This CDR3 region has 16 residues. Unmatched junction bases numbered 3, after V lost 0 bases and J lost 2 bases. Here the CDR3 DNA reads TGTGCCAGCAGCGTAGGGCTAGCGGGGGTCACAGATACGCAGTATTTT. Its protein is CASSVGLAGVTDTQYF.

The chain combines TRBV27 with TRBJ2-7; D might be TRBD1 (5 bases). The germline CDR1 and CDR2 sequences are MNHEY and SMNVEV (reference sequence). The V end lost 4 bases, the J end lost 4 bases, and 11 bases lay between the germline ends. The CDR3 loop spans 13 amino acids. The CDR3, as DNA: TGTGCCAGCAGTTCGAAGCAGGGTTACGAGCAGTACTTC. Its translation is CASSSKQGYEQYF.

J is TRBJ1-1 and V is TRBV7-2, with D possibly matching TRBD1 (5 bases). Germline CDR1 and CDR2: SGHTA and FQGNSA. The ends were cut back, 4 bases at V and 0 bases at J, with 15 bases in the middle. The CDR3 loop spans 16 amino acids. This chain's CDR3 is CASSSRRGGMNTEAFF. The CDR3 DNA sequence: TGTGCCAGCAGCTCCCGACGGGGCGGGATGAACACTGAAGCTTTCTTT.

This chain links TRBV4-1 with TRBJ1-2; D perhaps matches TRBD1 (5 bases). The CDR3 is 15 residues long. Germline values: CDR1 MGHRA, CDR2 YSYEKL. The germline V and J ends were trimmed by 0 bases and 4 bases, with 12 bases remaining between them. The DNA for the CDR3 is TGCGCCAGCAGCCAAGATAAGGGGCTTAGCTATGGCTACACCTTC. Amino acid sequence: CASSQDKGLSYGYTF.

This chain connects TRBV6-2 or TRBV6-3 to TRBJ1-1; D not certain. V lost 0 bases and J 2 bases, leaving 10 bases between the germline ends. Germline V gene data show CDR1 as MNHEY and CDR2 as SVGEGT. This CDR3 has 15 residues. The CDR3, as DNA: TGTGCCAGCAGTTACTCCCCCCCAGAAAACACTGAAGCTTTCTTT. Translating gives CASSYSPPENTEAFF.

This chain links TRBV29-1 with TRBJ1-1, with 7 positions matching TRBD1. Germline V CDR1 and CDR2: SQVTM, ANQGSEA. There are 15 residues in the CDR3. The ends lost 6 bases at V and 0 bases at J; junction bases unmatched: 10. The CDR3 nucleotides are TGCAGCGTCAACAAACAGGGGATCATGAACACTGAAGCTTTCTTT. It codes for CSVNKQGIMNTEAFF.

The chain is built from TRBV7-9 and TRBJ1-4; D might be TRBD1 (5 bases). The CDR3 length is 15 residues. Germline V gene sequence: CDR1 SEHNR, CDR2 FQNEAQ (reference sequence). V gave up 2 bases and J gave up 7 bases, with 14 bases separating them. CDR3 DNA sequence: TGTGCCAGCAGCTTAACGGCACGGGGGGGTGAAAAACTGTTTTTT. It specifies CASSLTARGGEKLFF.

This rearrangement joins TRBV3-1 (or the pseudogene TRBV3-2) to TRBJ1-2, with a weak D call TRBD1 (5 bases). CDR1 and CDR2 (germline): LGHDT, YNNKEL (reference sequence). The CDR3 covers 16 residues. With 0 bases removed from V and 7 bases from J, the gap between germline ends came to 18 bases. The CDR3 loop is CASSQDPGGVVLGYTF. CDR3 DNA sequence: TGTGCCAGCAGCCAAGATCCAGGAGGGGTAGTCCTTGGCTACACCTTC.

This clone has just one count. The chain joins TRBV12-5 to TRBJ2-2, with unresolved D. V shed 5 bases and J shed 6 bases, with 13 bases lying between them. This CDR3 region has 14 residues. Germline V lookup: CDR1 LGHNT, CDR2 FRNRAP. CDR3 bases: TGTGCTAGTGGTCTCAGGCCCTCCGCCGGGGAGCTGTTTTTT. Translation: CASGLRPSAGELFF.

The chain links TRBV11-2 to TRBJ2-3, with 8 nucleotides matching TRBD1. V trimming: 4 bases; J trimming: 2 bases; junction bases outside the gene matches: 2. The CDR3 length is 14 residues. Germline V gene sequence: CDR1 SGHAT, CDR2 FQNNGV. CDR3 sequence reads: CASSWDRITDTQYF. The CDR3, as DNA: TGTGCCAGCAGCTGGGACAGGATCACAGATACGCAGTATTTT.

The gene calls are TRBV10-1 and TRBJ2-7; possibly TRBD1 for D (6 bases). Germline-derived CDR1 and CDR2 are WNHNN and SYGVQD (reference sequence). CDR3 length equals 15 residues. V gave up 7 bases and J gave up 1 base, with 17 bases separating them. CDR3 sequence reads: CASIGRQEPSYEQYF. The CDR3 DNA is TGCGCCAGCATCGGGCGACAGGAGCCGTCCTACGAGCAGTACTTC.

This clone was seen a few times. The chain is built from TRBV19 and TRBJ1-4; D possibly corresponds to TRBD1 (5 bases). Germline V lookup: CDR1 LNHDA, CDR2 SQIVND (reference sequence). Trimming shortened V by 7 bases and J by 4 bases, and 16 bases separated the two germline ends. CDR3 length: 15 amino acids. This CDR3 is CASTMGRGDNEKLFF. The CDR3 nucleotides are TGTGCCAGTACAATGGGGCGGGGGGATAATGAAAAACTGTTTTTT.

This rearrangement joins TRBV7-3 to TRBJ1-5, with 7 bases matching TRBD1. The CDR3 is made up of 20 amino acids. Trimming removed 1 base from V and 5 bases from J; junction bases left unmatched: 20. In germline, CDR1 is SGHTA, CDR2 FQGTGA. Here the CDR3 DNA reads TGTGCCAGCAGCTTAAGTTTAGCGGGGCCGACCGGGACAGAGGATCAGCCCCAGCATTTT. Encoded protein: CASSLSLAGPTGTEDQPQHF.

V usage is TRBV28 and J usage is TRBJ1-4; TRBD1 aligns across 9 bases. This CDR3 has 15 amino acids. Germline V CDR1 and CDR2: MDHEN, SYDVKM. With V trimmed by 1 base and J by 4 bases, 1 base remained unmatched. This chain's CDR3 is CASSLSGQGNEKLFF. The CDR3 region has the DNA TGTGCCAGCAGTTTATCGGGACAGGGTAATGAAAAACTGTTTTTT.

J is TRBJ2-3 and V is TRBV5-5, with unresolved D. The CDR3 is 14 amino acids. Germline V gene sequence: CDR1 SGHKS, CDR2 YYEKEE (reference sequence). Deletions cut 2 bases from V and 1 base from J, with 8 bases between. CDR3 nucleotide sequence: TGTGCCAGCAGCTTAGGCCGGGGCACAGATACGCAGTATTTT. Translated, it gives CASSLGRGTDTQYF.

The chain employs TRBV4-1 and TRBJ2-1; TRBD1 might be the D (6 bases). The CDR3 has 12 amino acids. Germline V gives CDR1 MGHRA, CDR2 YSYEKL. The V and J ends lost 2 bases and 14 bases respectively, with 13 bases between them. CDR3 DNA: TGCGCCAGCAGCCAACTGGGACATAGAGAGTTCTTC. Protein product: CASSQLGHREFF.

The V call is TRBV7-3, the J call TRBJ2-2, with 7 bases identical to TRBD1. CDR3 length equals 14 residues. Unmatched junction bases numbered 4, after V lost 4 bases and J lost 5 bases. The germline V gene encodes CDR1 SGHTA and CDR2 FQGTGA. This CDR3 reads CASSSTGNTGELFF. Written as DNA, the CDR3 is TGTGCCAGCAGCTCGACAGGGAATACCGGGGAGCTGTTTTTT. Full variable domain (missing parts from reference TRBV7-3 and TRBJ2-2): GAGVSQTPSNKVTEKGKYVELRCDPISGHTALYWYRQSLGQGPEFLIYFQGTGAADDSGLPNDRFFAVRPEGSVSTLKIQRTERGDSAVYLCASSSTGNTGELFFGEGSRLTVL.

The chain links TRBV6-5 to TRBJ2-7; a possible D gene is TRBD2 (7 bases). The CDR3 runs 15 residues. The ends were cut back, 4 bases at V and 6 bases at J, with 19 bases in the middle. CDR1 is MNHEY and CDR2 is SVGAGI in the germline V gene. The CDR3 loop is CASSSADTGGLEQYF. The CDR3 coding sequence is TGTGCCAGCAGTTCCGCCGACACGGGGGGCCTCGAGCAGTACTTC.

This clone was seen only once. V gene TRBV6-5 combines with J gene TRBJ2-7; 11 positions agree with TRBD1. Germline-derived CDR1 and CDR2 are MNHEY and SVGAGI. J was trimmed by 4 bases and V by 7 bases; bases with no gene match: 6. The CDR3 is 14 residues long. CDR3 DNA sequence: TGTGCCAGCACCCGGACAGGGGGCGCGTACGAGCAGTACTTC. It translates to CASTRTGGAYEQYF.

This clone was found a few times. The chain joins TRBV6-5 to TRBJ2-6, with 8 bases that match TRBD1. V shed 7 bases, J shed 0 bases, and the junction held 2 bases outside the gene matches. In germline, CDR1 is MNHEY, CDR2 SVGAGI. The CDR3 totals 15 residues. The CDR3 sequence is CASTGGSSGANVLTF. The CDR3 DNA reads TGTGCCAGCACAGGGGGCAGCTCTGGGGCCAACGTCCTGACTTTC.